Listed below are T cell receptor beta chains from one sample, sequenced in a study of identical twins. Via MiXCR, TCRdb re-called the 5' RACE reads, giving one row per CDR3 protein. This table holds 450,000 or so distinct CDR3 sequences, over 12% found once. The same sample was also used in a study of yellow fever vaccine responses in identical twins.

Sequenced material: CD4+ T cells sorted from blood. The receptor set was obtained from a woman aged 18-29 years in good health. CDR3s include the opening cysteine and the closing phenylalanine or tryptophan. A D gene is named only where the DNA matches it firmly. Some rows mark clone size as missing; the rest say once, few, many or name a class of expanded clone.

TRBV12-3/TRBV12-4	-	TRBJ2-7	-	14	TGTGCCAGCAGTCACAGGGACTTAAACTACGAGCAGTACTTC	CASSHRDLNYEQYF
TRBV5-1	TRBD1	TRBJ1-4	-	14	TGCGCCAGCAGCGACGGACAGGGAGTAGAAAAACTGTTTTTT	CASSDGQGVEKLFF
TRBV6-2/TRBV6-3	-	TRBJ2-7	-	12	TGTGCCAGCAGTTACTCTGCCTACGAGCAGTACTTC	CASSYSAYEQYF
TRBV27	TRBD2	TRBJ2-5	few	17	TGTGCCAGCAGAACACTAGCGGGGGCCCCGTCAGGGGAGACCCAGTACTTC	CASRTLAGAPSGETQYF
TRBV4-2	-	TRBJ2-7	-	13	TGTGCCAGGCCGCAGGGGGGAACCTACGAGCAGTACTTC	CARPQGGTYEQYF
TRBV5-1	TRBD2	TRBJ2-5	few	13	TGCGCCAGCAGCTTGAATAGCGGGGGCTCCCAGTACTTC	CASSLNSGGSQYF
TRBV30	-	TRBJ2-7	-	12	TGTGCCTGGAACCAGGGGACGTTCGAGCAGTACTTC	CAWNQGTFEQYF
TRBV7-2	-	TRBJ2-5	few	15	TGTGCCAGCAGCCGGGCGCAGGGGATAGGAGAGACCCAGTACTTC	CASSRAQGIGETQYF
TRBV7-2	-	TRBJ1-6	-	14	TGTGCCAGCAGCTTCACCTTGGGGAATTCACCCCTCCACTTT	CASSFTLGNSPLHF
TRBV7-6	-	TRBJ1-6	few	17	TGTGCCAGCAGCCCCGGCCTCCCCAGCTCCTATAATTCACCCCTCCACTTT	CASSPGLPSSYNSPLHF
TRBV20-1	-	TRBJ2-5	-	16	TGCAGTGCTAGGGACTCCTCGTCGGGGGCTGGGGAGACCCAGTACTTC	CSARDSSSGAGETQYF
TRBV27	TRBD2	TRBJ2-7	-	15	TGTGCCAGCAGTTTGATTAGCGGGAGGCCGGGGGAGCAGTACTTC	CASSLISGRPGEQYF
TRBV4-2	-	TRBJ2-5	many	15	TGTGCCAGCAGCCCAGGGGGAGGAGGTGAAGAGACCCAGTACTTC	CASSPGGGGEETQYF
TRBV9	TRBD2	TRBJ2-1	few	15	TGTGCCAGCAGCGTTAGCGGGGGGGCCGCGAATGAGCAGTTCTTC	CASSVSGGAANEQFF
TRBV9	TRBD1	TRBJ1-3	many	17	TGTGCCAGCAGCGTAGGTGGGACAGGCGTCTCTGGAAACACCATATATTTT	CASSVGGTGVSGNTIYF
TRBV9	-	TRBJ2-3	few	16	TGTGCCAGCAGCAAAATGGGACGTACTAGCACAGATACGCAGTATTTT	CASSKMGRTSTDTQYF
TRBV12-3/TRBV12-4	-	TRBJ1-6	-	13	TGTGCCAGCAGTTTAGTTGCGAATTCACCCCTCCACTTT	CASSLVANSPLHF
TRBV6-2/TRBV6-3	-	TRBJ2-7	-	12	TGTGCCAGCAGTCCCTTCATCTACGAGCAGTACTTC	CASSPFIYEQYF
TRBV12-3/TRBV12-4	-	TRBJ2-2	-	15	TGTGCCAGCAGTTTGTTGGCGGGGAGTACCGGGGAGCTGTTTTTT	CASSLLAGSTGELFF
TRBV29-1	TRBD2	TRBJ2-1	-	16	TGCAGCGTGTTACGACTAGCCCTCGGGGATAGGGGTGAGCAGTTCTTC	CSVLRLALGDRGEQFF
TRBV15	-	TRBJ2-1	few	16	TGTGCCACCAGCAGAGATCGCCTAGCGCCCTACAATGAGCAGTTCTTC	CATSRDRLAPYNEQFF
TRBV18	TRBD2	TRBJ2-7	-	17	TGTGCCAGCTCCCCCCCGGGGAGCGGGAGGGCCTCTGGGGAGCAGTACTTC	CASSPPGSGRASGEQYF
TRBV12-3/TRBV12-4	-	TRBJ2-5	few	12	TGTGCCAGCAGCCGTCGACAAGAGACCCAGTACTTC	CASSRRQETQYF
TRBV29-1	-	TRBJ2-2	many	13	TGCAGCGCCCTAGACCGGGGGACCGGGGAGCTGTTTTTT	CSALDRGTGELFF
TRBV20-1	-	TRBJ2-1	-	14	TGCAGTGCTAGATCTGGGACTTCCTTCAATGAGCAGTTCTTC	CSARSGTSFNEQFF
TRBV6-1	-	TRBJ2-2	-	16	TGTGCCAGCACTGTAATCGGGGGTGCGAACACCGGGGAGCTGTTTTTT	CASTVIGGANTGELFF
TRBV20-1	-	TRBJ1-6	few	15	TGCAGTGCTAGAGAGGCACAGGGTGGTAATTCACCCCTCCACTTT	CSAREAQGGNSPLHF
TRBV6-5	-	TRBJ2-7	many	13	TGTGCCAGCAGTTTACAGAGGTCCTACGAGCAGTACTTC	CASSLQRSYEQYF
TRBV4-2	TRBD1	TRBJ2-1	few	18	TGTGCCAGCAGCCAAAGGAATACCGGGACAGGGAACTACAATGAGCAGTTCTTC	CASSQRNTGTGNYNEQFF
TRBV29-1	TRBD2	TRBJ2-3	-	15	TGCAGCGTTGCCCGGACTAGCGGGGGCGGGGATACGCAGTATTTT	CSVARTSGGGDTQYF
TRBV19	-	TRBJ2-1	-	14	TGTGCCAGCGCGCGACCAAGCTCCTACAATGAGCAGTTCTTC	CASARPSSYNEQFF
TRBV30	TRBD2	TRBJ2-7	-	12	TGTGCCTGGAGTGACGGGGGGAACGAGCAGTACTTC	CAWSDGGNEQYF
TRBV7-8	-	TRBJ2-5	-	16	TGTGCCAGCAGCTCCGGATATGGAAGATTGGGGGAGACCCAGTACTTC	CASSSGYGRLGETQYF
TRBV18	-	TRBJ2-3	-	16	TGTGCCAGCTCCCCAGGCCGGGACGCAAGCACAGATACGCAGTATTTT	CASSPGRDASTDTQYF
TRBV27	TRBD1	TRBJ2-7	-	16	TGTGCCAGCAAGGAGCCGGGACTACGGGGACAGGGCGAGCAGTACTTC	CASKEPGLRGQGEQYF
TRBV11-3	TRBD2	TRBJ2-1	-	17	TGTGCCAGCAGCCCCGGCGGGCTAGCGGGAGGTAAAAGTGAGCAGTTCTTC	CASSPGGLAGGKSEQFF
TRBV9	TRBD2	TRBJ2-2	-	14	TGTGCCAGCAGCGAGACTAGCCTACCCGGGGAGCTGTTTTTT	CASSETSLPGELFF
TRBV6-5	TRBD2	TRBJ2-5	-	18	TGTGCCAGCAGTTACGGGGGGGGGCTAGCGGGGAGCCAAGAGACCCAGTACTTC	CASSYGGGLAGSQETQYF
TRBV3-1	TRBD1	TRBJ2-7	-	15	TGTGCCAGCAGCCCCCGGGACAGGGGTCGGAACGAGCAGTACTTC	CASSPRDRGRNEQYF
TRBV30	TRBD2	TRBJ2-7	-	15	TGTGCCTGGAGTTCACTAGCGGGGGGCTCCTACGAGCAGTACTTC	CAWSSLAGGSYEQYF
TRBV6-2/TRBV6-3	-	TRBJ2-5	many	11	TGTGCCAGCAGTTACTTTGAGACCCAGTACTTC	CASSYFETQYF
TRBV11-1	TRBD2	TRBJ2-3	once	17	TGTGCCAGCAGCTCTCAAACGGGACTAGCGGGCGCGGATACGCAGTATTTT	CASSSQTGLAGADTQYF